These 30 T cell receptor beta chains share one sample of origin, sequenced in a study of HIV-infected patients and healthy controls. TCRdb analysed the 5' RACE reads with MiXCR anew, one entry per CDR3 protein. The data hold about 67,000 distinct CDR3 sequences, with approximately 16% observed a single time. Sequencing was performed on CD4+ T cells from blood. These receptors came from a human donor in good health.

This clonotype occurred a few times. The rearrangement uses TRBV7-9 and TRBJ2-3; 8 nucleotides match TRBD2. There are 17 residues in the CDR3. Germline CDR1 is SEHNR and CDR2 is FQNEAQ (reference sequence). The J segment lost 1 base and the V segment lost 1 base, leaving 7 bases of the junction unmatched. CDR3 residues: CASSLGGTSIGTDTQYF. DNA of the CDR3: TGTGCCAGCAGCTTAGGAGGGACTAGTATCGGCACAGATACGCAGTATTTT.

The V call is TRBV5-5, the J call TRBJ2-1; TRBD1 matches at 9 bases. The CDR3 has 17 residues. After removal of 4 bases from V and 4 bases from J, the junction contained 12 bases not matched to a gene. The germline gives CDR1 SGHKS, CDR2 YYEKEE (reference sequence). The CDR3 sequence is CASSPLPDRGRYNEQFF. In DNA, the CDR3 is TGTGCCAGCAGCCCCCTACCCGACAGGGGGAGGTACAATGAGCAGTTCTTC.

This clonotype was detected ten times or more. Written as DNA, the CDR3 is TGTGCCAGCAGGACACCGAACACCGGGGAGCTGTTTTTT. Translated, it gives CASRTPNTGELFF. The rearrangement links TRBV5-6 to TRBJ2-2; D remains ambiguous. The CDR3 totals 13 residues. Germline values: CDR1 SGHDT, CDR2 YYEEEE. V lost 5 bases and J lost 0, with 5 bases in between.

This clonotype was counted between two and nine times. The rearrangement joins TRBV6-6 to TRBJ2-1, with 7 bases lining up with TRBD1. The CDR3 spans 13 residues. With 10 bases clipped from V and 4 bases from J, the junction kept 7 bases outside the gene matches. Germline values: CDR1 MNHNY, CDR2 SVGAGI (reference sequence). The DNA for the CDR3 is TGTGCCACCTCGGGACAGCAGTACAATGAGCAGTTCTTC. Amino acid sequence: CATSGQQYNEQFF.

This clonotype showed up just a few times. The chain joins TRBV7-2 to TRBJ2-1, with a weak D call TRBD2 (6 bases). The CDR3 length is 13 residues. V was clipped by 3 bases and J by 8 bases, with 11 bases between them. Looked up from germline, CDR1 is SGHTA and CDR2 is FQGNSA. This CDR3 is CASSFGGGDEQFF. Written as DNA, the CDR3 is TGTGCCAGCAGCTTTGGCGGAGGGGATGAGCAGTTCTTC.

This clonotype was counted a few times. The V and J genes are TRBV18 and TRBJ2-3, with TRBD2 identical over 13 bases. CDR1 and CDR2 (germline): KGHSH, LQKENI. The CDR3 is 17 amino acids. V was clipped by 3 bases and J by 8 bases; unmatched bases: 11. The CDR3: CASSPGSTSGGSSTQYF. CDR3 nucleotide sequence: TGTGCCAGCTCACCGGGTTCGACTAGCGGGGGGAGCAGTACGCAGTATTTT.

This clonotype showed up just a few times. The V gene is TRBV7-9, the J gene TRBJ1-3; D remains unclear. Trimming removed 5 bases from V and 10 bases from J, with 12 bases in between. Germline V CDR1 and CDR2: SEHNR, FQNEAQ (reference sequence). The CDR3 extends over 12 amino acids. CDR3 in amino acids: CASSPGSVTIYF. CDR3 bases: TGTGCCAGCAGCCCGGGGAGCGTTACCATATATTTT.

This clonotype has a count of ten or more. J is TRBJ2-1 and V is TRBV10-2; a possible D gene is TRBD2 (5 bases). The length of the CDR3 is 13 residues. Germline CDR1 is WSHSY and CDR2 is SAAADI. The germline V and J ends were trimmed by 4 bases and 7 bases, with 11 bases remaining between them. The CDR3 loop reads CASSVTRRNEQFF. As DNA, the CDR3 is TGCGCCAGCAGTGTGACACGGAGGAATGAGCAGTTCTTC.

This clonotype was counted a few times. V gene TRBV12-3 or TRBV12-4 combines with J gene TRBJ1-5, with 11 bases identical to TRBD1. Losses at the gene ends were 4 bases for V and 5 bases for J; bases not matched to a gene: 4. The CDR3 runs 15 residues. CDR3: CASSSRTGGDQPQHF. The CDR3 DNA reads TGTGCCAGCAGTTCTCGGACAGGGGGCGATCAGCCCCAGCATTTT.

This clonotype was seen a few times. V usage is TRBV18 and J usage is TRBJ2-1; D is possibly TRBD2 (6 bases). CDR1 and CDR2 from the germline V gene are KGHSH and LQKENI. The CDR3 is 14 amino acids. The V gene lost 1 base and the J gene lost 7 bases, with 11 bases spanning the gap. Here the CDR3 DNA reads TGTGCCAGCTCACCACTTTCGGGAGCGAATGAGCAGTTCTTC. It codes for CASSPLSGANEQFF.

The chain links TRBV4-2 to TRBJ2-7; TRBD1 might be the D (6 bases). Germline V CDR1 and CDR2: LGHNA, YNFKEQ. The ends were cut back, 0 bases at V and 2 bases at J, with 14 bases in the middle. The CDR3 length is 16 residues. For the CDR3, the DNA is TGTGCCAGCAGCCAAGAGTACGGGGACACTACCTACGAGCAGTACTTC. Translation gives CASSQEYGDTTYEQYF.

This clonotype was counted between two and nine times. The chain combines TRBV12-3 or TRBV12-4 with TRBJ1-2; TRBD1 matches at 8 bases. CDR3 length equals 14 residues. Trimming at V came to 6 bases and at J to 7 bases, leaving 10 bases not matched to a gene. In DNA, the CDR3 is TGTGCCAGCAGCTTAACGACAGGGGCAGGTGGCTACACCTTC. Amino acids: CASSLTTGAGGYTF.

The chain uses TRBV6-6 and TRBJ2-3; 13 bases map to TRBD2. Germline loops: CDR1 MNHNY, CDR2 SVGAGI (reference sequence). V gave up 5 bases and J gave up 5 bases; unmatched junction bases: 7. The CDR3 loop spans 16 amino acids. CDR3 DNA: TGTGCCAGCAGTCCCGGACTAGCGGGGGATAGAGATACGCAGTATTTT. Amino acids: CASSPGLAGDRDTQYF.

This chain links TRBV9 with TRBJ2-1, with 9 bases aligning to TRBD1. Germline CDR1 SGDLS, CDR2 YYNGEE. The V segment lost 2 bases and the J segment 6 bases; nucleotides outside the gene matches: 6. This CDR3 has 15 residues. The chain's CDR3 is CASSVGQGSFNEQFF. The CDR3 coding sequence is TGTGCCAGCAGCGTTGGACAGGGGAGTTTCAATGAGCAGTTCTTC.

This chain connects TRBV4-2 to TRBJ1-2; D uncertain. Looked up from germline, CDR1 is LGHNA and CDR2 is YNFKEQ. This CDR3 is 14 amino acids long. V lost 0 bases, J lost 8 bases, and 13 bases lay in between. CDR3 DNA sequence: TGTGCCAGCAGCCAAGATAAACAGAGTAGAGGCTACACCTTC. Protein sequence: CASSQDKQSRGYTF.

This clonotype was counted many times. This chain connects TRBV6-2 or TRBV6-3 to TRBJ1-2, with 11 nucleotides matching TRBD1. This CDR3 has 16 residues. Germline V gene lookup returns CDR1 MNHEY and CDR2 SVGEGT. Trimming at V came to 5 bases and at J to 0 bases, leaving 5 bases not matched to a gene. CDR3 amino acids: CASSPDRGQANYGYTF. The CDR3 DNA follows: TGTGCCAGCAGTCCGGACAGGGGGCAAGCTAACTATGGCTACACCTTC.

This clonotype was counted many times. DNA for the CDR3: TGTGCCAGCAGTCCCTCCTGGACAGGGAGCTCCTACAATGAGCAGTTCTTC. Protein sequence: CASSPSWTGSSYNEQFF. The rearrangement uses TRBV28 and TRBJ2-1; 8 bases line up with TRBD1. The CDR3 is made up of 17 amino acids. V lost 5 bases to trimming and J lost 0 bases; unmatched junction nucleotides: 9. Germline assignment: CDR1 MDHEN and CDR2 SYDVKM.

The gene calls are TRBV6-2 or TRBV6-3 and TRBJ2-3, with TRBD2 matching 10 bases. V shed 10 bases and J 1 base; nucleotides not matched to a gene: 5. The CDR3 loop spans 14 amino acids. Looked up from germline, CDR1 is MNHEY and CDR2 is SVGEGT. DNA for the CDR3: TGTGCCACTGCCGGGACTAGCGGCACAGATACGCAGTATTTT. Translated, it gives CATAGTSGTDTQYF.

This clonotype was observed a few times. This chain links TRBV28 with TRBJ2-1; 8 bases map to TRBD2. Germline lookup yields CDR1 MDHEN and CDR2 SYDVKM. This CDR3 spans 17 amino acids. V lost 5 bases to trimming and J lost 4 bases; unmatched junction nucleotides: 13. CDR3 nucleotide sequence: TGTGCCAGCAGTGCCCGGGGGGGGGCTAGCCGTTACAATGAGCAGTTCTTC. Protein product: CASSARGGASRYNEQFF.

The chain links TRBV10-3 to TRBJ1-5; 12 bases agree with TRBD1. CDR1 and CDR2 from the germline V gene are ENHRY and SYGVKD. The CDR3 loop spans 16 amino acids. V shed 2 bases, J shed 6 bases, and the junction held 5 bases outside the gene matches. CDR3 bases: TGTGCCATCAGTGAGGGGACAGGGGGCTTTGGTCAGCCCCAGCATTTT. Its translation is CAISEGTGGFGQPQHF.

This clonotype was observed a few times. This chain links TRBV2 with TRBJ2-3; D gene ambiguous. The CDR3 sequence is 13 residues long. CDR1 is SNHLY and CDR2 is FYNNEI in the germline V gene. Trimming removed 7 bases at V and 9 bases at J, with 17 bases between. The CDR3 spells CASKQGLTRTQYF. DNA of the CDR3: TGTGCCAGCAAACAAGGGCTTACAAGGACGCAGTATTTT.

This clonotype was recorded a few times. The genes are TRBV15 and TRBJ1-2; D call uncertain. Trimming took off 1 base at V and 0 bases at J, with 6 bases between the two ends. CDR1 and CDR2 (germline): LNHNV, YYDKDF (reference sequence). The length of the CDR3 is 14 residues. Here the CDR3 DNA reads TGTGCCACCAGCAGAGCAAAAACTAACTATGGCTACACCTTC. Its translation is CATSRAKTNYGYTF.

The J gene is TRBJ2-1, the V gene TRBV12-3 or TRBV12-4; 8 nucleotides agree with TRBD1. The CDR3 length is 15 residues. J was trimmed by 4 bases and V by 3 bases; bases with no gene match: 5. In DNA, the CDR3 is TGTGCCAGCAGTTTTCAGGGACAGGTTTACAATGAGCAGTTCTTC. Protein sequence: CASSFQGQVYNEQFF.

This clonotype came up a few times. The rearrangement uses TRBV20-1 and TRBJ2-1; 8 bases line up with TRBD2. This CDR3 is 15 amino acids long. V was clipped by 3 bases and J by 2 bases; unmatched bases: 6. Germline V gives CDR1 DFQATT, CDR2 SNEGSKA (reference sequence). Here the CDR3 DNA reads TGCAGTGCTAGCCCCAGCGGGAGAGCCTACAATGAGCAGTTCTTC. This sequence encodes CSASPSGRAYNEQFF.

In nucleotides, the CDR3 is TGTGCCAGCAGTTACCGGGGCCAGGGGGGAGGCTACACCTTC. The encoded protein is CASSYRGQGGGYTF. The rearrangement joins TRBV6-5 to TRBJ1-2; 7 bases map to TRBD1. The germline V gene has CDR1 MNHEY and CDR2 SVGAGI. The CDR3 contains 14 residues. V was clipped by 2 bases and J by 8 bases; unmatched bases: 8.

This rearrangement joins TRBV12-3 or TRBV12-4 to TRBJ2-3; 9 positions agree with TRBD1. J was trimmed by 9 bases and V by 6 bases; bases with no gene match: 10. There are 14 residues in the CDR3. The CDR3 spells CASSPGQGSRTQYF. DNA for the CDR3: TGTGCCAGCAGCCCGGGACAGGGATCCCGAACGCAGTATTTT.

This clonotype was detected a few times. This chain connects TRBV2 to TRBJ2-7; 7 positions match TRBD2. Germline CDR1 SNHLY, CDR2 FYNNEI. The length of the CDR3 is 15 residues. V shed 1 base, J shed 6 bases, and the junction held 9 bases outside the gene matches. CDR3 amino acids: CASSEDGGSISEQYF. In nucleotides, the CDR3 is TGTGCCAGCAGTGAAGATGGCGGGAGTATCTCCGAGCAGTACTTC.

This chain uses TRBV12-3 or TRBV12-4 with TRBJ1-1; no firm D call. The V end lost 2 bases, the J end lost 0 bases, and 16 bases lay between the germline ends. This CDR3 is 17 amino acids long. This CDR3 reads CASSLPVTRTVNTEAFF. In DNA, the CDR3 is TGTGCCAGCAGTTTACCCGTAACTCGGACTGTGAACACTGAAGCTTTCTTT.

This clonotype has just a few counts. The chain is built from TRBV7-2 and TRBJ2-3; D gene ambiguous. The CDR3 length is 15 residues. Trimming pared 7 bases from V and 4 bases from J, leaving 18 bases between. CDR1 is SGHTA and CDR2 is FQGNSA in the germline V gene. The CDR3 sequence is CASTPFAPQPDTQYF. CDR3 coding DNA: TGTGCCAGCACCCCCTTTGCCCCGCAGCCAGATACGCAGTATTTT.

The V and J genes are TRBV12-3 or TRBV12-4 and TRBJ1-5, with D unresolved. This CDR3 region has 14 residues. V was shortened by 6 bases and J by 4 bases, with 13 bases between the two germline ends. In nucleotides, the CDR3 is TGTGCCAGCAGCCTATCCGGACGGAATCAGCCCCAGCATTTT. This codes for CASSLSGRNQPQHF.